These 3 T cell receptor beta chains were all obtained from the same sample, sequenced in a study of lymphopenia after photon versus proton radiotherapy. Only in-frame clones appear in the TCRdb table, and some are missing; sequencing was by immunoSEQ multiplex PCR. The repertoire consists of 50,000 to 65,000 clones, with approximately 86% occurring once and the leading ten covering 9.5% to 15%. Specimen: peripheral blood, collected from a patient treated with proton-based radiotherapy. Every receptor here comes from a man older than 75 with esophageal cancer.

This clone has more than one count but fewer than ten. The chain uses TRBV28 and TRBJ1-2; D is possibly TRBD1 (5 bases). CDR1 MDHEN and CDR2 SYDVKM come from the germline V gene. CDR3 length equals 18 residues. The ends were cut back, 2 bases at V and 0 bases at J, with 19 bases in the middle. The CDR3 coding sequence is TGTGCCAGCAGTTTAGACTTCCTGGGGCAGCGCTCTAACTATGGCTACACCTTC. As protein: CASSLDFLGQRSNYGYTF.

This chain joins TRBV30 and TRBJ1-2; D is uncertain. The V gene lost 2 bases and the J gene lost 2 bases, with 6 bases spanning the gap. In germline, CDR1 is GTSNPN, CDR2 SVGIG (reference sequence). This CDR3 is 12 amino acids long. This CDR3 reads CAWSMGNYGYTF. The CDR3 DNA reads TGTGCCTGGAGTATGGGGAACTATGGCTACACCTTC.

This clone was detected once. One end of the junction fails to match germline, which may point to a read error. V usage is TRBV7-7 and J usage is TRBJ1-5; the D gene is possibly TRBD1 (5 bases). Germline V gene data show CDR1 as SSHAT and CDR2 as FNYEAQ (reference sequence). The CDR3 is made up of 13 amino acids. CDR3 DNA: TGTGCTAGCAGCTCGGGACTGAATCAGCCCCAGCATTTT. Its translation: CASSSGLNQPQHF.